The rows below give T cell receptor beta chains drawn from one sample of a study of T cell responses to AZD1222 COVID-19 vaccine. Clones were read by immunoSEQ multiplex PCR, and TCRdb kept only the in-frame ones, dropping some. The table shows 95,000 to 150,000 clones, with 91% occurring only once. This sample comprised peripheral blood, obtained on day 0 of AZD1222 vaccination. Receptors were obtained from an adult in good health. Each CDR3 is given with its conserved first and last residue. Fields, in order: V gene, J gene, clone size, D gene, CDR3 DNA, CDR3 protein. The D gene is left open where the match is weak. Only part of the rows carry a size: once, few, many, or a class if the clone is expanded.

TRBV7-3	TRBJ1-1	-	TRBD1	TGTGCCAGCAGCTCTCGACAGGGGGCGTTGAACACTGAAGCTTTCTTT	CASSSRQGALNTEAFF
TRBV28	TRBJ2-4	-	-	TGTGCCAGCAGTTTATTTGGGCAGGGCGAAAACATTCAGTACTTC	CASSLFGQGENIQYF
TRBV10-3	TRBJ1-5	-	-	TGTGCCATCTCGAGCGGGGGGGGTCGAGCCAATCAGCCCCAGCATTTT	CAISSGGGRANQPQHF
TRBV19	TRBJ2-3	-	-	TGTGCCAGTCGACGGGAGAACACAGATACGCAGTATTTT	CASRRENTDTQYF
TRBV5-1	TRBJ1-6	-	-	TGCGCCAGCAGCTTGGCAGGGAGCTCCTATAATTCACCCCTCCACTTT	CASSLAGSSYNSPLHF
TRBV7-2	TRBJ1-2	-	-	TGTGCCAGCAGCGAATCCTGGTATGGCTACACCTTC	CASSESWYGYTF
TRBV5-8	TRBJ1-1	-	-	TGTGCCAGCACCCCAAGACCTTCCGGCACTGAAGCTTTCTTT	CASTPRPSGTEAFF
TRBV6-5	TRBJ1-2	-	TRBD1	TGTGCCAGCAGTCTTAGACAGGGGGCTGATGGCTACACCTTC	CASSLRQGADGYTF
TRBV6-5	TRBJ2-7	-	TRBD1	TGTGCCAGCAGGGGGACAGGGTTAATCGGCGAGCAGTACTTC	CASRGTGLIGEQYF
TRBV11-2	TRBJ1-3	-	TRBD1	TGTGCCAGCAGCCTACAGGGGAGAATGGTTTCTGGAAACACCATATATTTT	CASSLQGRMVSGNTIYF
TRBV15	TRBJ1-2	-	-	TGTGCCACCAGCAGAGAAGGTGTAGGCTATGGCTACACCTTC	CATSREGVGYGYTF
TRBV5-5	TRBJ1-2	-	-	TGTGCCAGCAGCTTAGGCGGGCATGGCTACACCTTC	CASSLGGHGYTF
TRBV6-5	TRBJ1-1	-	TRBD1	TGTGCCAGCAGTTCTATGTCCGGGACAGGGAACACTGAAGCTTTCTTT	CASSSMSGTGNTEAFF
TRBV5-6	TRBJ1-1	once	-	TGTGCCAGCAGCTTGGAGGGCCTCAGGACTGAAGCTTTCTTT	CASSLEGLRTEAFF
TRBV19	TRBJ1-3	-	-	TGTGCCAGTGTCTCGATAGCAGCAGACTCTGGAAACACCATATATTTT	CASVSIAADSGNTIYF
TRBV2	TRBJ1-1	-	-	TGTGCCAGCAAGTGGGATGACACTGAAGCTTTCTTT	CASKWDDTEAFF
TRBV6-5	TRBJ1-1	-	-	TGTGCTACGACGGACCTTGGTCAGGAGGCTTTCTTT	CATTDLGQEAFF
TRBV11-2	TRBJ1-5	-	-	TGTGCCAGCAGCACAGGAGCCTTACAGGGTCAGCCCCAGCATTTT	CASSTGALQGQPQHF
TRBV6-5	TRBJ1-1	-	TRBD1	TGTGCCAGCACTCTACTCTCAGGGGGAGGCACTGAAGCTTTCTTT	CASTLLSGGGTEAFF
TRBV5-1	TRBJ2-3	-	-	TGCGCCAGCAGCGCCAACCCCGGAACAGACACAGATACGCAGTATTTT	CASSANPGTDTDTQYF
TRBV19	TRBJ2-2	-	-	TGTGCCAGTAGGGGGCCCGGGGAGCTGTTTTTT	CASRGPGELFF
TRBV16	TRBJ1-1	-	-	TGTGCCAGCAGCCAAAATTTGGGGAAAACTGAAGCTTTCTTT	CASSQNLGKTEAFF
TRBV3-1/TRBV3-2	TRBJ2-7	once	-	TGTGCCAGCAGCCGCGGAGCCTCCTACGAGCAGTACTTC	CASSRGASYEQYF
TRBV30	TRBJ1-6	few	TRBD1	TGTGCCACCGCGACAGGGTTAAATTCACCCCTCCACTTT	CATATGLNSPLHF
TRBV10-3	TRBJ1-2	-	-	TGTGCCATCAGCCGCGAAGGGGGATCTAACTATGGCTACACCTTC	CAISREGGSNYGYTF
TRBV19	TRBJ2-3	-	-	TGTGCCAGTAGTAGACCCCCTGGAGTGGGCAGGGCGACAGATACGCAGTATTTT	CASSRPPGVGRATDTQYF
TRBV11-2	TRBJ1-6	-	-	TGTGCCAGCAGCCCCAGTTACCTAAATTCACCCCTCCACTTT	CASSPSYLNSPLHF
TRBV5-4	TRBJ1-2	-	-	TGTGCCAGCAGCTTGGAGATAAGGCGAGGCTATCGTTTAGGCTACACCTTC	CASSLEIRRGYRLGYTF
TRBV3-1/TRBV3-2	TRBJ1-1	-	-	TGTGCCAGCAGCCAAGGGAGTTATGAAGCTTTCTTT	CASSQGSYEAFF
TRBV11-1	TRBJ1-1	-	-	TGTGCCAGCAGCGGTCGGGCCGGTGAAGCTTTCTTT	CASSGRAGEAFF
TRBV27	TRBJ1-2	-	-	TGTGCCAGCAGTCTCCCCGGGGGGCTGGATGGCTACACCTTC	CASSLPGGLDGYTF
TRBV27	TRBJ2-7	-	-	TGTGCCAGCAGTTTAGTAGGGCCCTACGAGCAGTACTTC	CASSLVGPYEQYF
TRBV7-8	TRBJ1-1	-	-	TGTGCCAGCAGGATATATCGGGGCCCGAACACTGAAGCTTTCTTT	CASRIYRGPNTEAFF
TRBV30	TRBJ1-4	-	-	TGTGCCTCCCAACGGGAGAAATTCGAAAAACTGTTTTTT	CASQREKFEKLFF
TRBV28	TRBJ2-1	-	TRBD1	TGTGCCAGCAGCACCGGGACAGGGTCCTACAATGAGCAGTTCTTC	CASSTGTGSYNEQFF
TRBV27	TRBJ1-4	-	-	TGTGCCAGCAAGGAGGTGGGGAATGAAAAACTGTTTTTT	CASKEVGNEKLFF
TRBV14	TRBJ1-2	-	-	TGTGCCAGCAGCCAAGAGAGGGGCGGCTACACCTTC	CASSQERGGYTF
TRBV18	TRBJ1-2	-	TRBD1	TGTGCCAGCTCACCGGAAACAGGGGGCCATGGCTACACCTTC	CASSPETGGHGYTF
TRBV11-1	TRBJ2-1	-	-	TGTGCCAGCAGCTTAGAAGGACGGCAGTTCTTC	CASSLEGRQFF
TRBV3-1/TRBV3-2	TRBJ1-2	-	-	TGTGCCAGCAGCCAGGAGGTTGCTGGCTACACCTTC	CASSQEVAGYTF
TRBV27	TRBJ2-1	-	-	TGTGCCAGCAGTTTATCGAGGACACTGCGGAATGAGCAGTTCTTC	CASSLSRTLRNEQFF
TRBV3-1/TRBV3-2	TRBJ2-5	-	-	TGTGCCAGCAGCCTCGCTGAAGAGACCCAGTACTTC	CASSLAEETQYF
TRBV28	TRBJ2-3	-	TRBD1	TGTGCCAGCAGTTTTCCCACCGGGACAGGGTTCACAGATACGCAGTATTTT	CASSFPTGTGFTDTQYF
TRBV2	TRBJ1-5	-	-	TGTGCCAGCAGTGAAGCGCAAGGCAGGGGAAACCAGCCCCAGCATTTT	CASSEAQGRGNQPQHF
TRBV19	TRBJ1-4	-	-	TGTGCCAGTAGTCCCCGTCAGGGGGAAAAACTGTTTTTT	CASSPRQGEKLFF
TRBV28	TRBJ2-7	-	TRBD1	TGTGCCAGCAGACCAGGGGGCGTCGCCTACGAGCAGTACTTC	CASRPGGVAYEQYF
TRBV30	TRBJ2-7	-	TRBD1	TGTGCCTGGAGTGTACAGGGGGAACAGGGTCGGCAGCAGTACTTC	CAWSVQGEQGRQQYF
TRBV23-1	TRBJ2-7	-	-	TGCGCCAGCAGTCAATCTCGGCCAGCCGGACGGAGGGGTGGGTACGAGCAGTACTTC	CASSQSRPAGRRGGYEQYF
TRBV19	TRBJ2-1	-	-	TGTGCCAGTAGTATAGTACTCTCCAACAATGAGCAGTTCTTC	CASSIVLSNNEQFF
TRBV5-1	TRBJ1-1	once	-	TGCGCCAGCAGCTTGGCCAGAGGTAGAGGGAGCACTGAAGCTTTCTTT	CASSLARGRGSTEAFF
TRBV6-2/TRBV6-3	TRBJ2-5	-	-	TGTGCCAGCAGTTGGACACCTAGGGGGACCCAGTACTTC	CASSWTPRGTQYF
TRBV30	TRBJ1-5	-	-	TGTGCCTGGAGTCTACAGGAGTATCAGCCCCAGCATTTT	CAWSLQEYQPQHF